The clone carrying this T cell receptor (beta chain) has a single count. The data derive from a study of CD8+ T cells in alopecia areata. Reverse transcription of extracted RNA yielded cDNA, which provided the sequencing template. This table comes from immunoSEQ multiplex PCR, and its TCRdb copy is limited to in-frame clones, with some not included. There are approximately 210,000 clones in the sample; approximately 65% occur only once, and over 1% lies in the top ten. Treatment given: oral pan-JAK inhibitor, 5-10 mg twice daily. The TCR sequence derives from a human donor with alopecia areata. The sequencing used CD4+ T cells sorted from blood, collected at week 44, from a patient treated with tofacitinib.

In DNA, the CDR3 is TGTGCCAGCAGTGGACCTCCAGGGGATTATAATTCACCCCTCCACTTT. This sequence encodes CASSGPPGDYNSPLHF. The gene calls are TRBV27 and TRBJ1-6; perhaps TRBD1 as D (6 bases). CDR1 is MNHEY, CDR2 SMNVEV, per germline (reference sequence). Trimming removed 5 bases from V and 4 bases from J, with 15 bases in between. The CDR3 is 16 amino acids.